These T cell receptor beta chains were read from a single sample in a study of blood T cell repertoires in COVID-19. Method: immunoSEQ multiplex PCR; TCRdb's copy keeps in-frame clones and lacks some. The top ten clones hold around 9% of a sample with 250,000 or so clones, around 86% of them seen once. The sample taken for sequencing was peripheral blood. The receptor set was obtained from a middle-aged man with active or convalescent COVID-19. Each CDR3 is given with its conserved first and last residue. The order of the fields is D gene, clone size, V gene, J gene, CDR3 protein, CDR3 DNA. D genes are given only for firm matches. A clone size is listed for some rows: how often the clone was seen (once, few, many), or a class if it is expanded.

-,-,TRBV7-9,TRBJ1-6,CASSLGGNSPLHF,TGTGCCAGCAGCTTAGGCGGTAATTCACCCCTCCACTTT
-,-,TRBV7-7,TRBJ2-2,CASSPRPIQGSNTGELFF,TGTGCCAGCAGCCCCAGGCCGATTCAGGGATCGAACACCGGGGAGCTGTTTTTT
TRBD1,-,TRBV28,TRBJ1-2,CASSIRGRQVLYGYTF,TGTGCCAGCAGTATCAGGGGGCGGCAAGTACTCTATGGCTACACCTTC
-,-,TRBV7-6,TRBJ2-1,CASSSTLGLAGAVNEQFF,-
TRBD1,-,TRBV9,TRBJ1-2,CASSVAPGGTYGYTF,TGTGCCAGCAGCGTAGCACCAGGGGGGACCTATGGCTACACCTTC
TRBD1,-,TRBV6-5,TRBJ2-4,CASSTGDAKNIQYF,TGTGCCAGCAGTACAGGGGATGCCAAAAACATTCAGTACTTC
-,-,TRBV4-1,TRBJ1-5,CASSQEQGGQPQHF,TGCGCCAGCAGCCAAGAGCAGGGAGGTCAGCCCCAGCATTTT
TRBD1,-,TRBV12-3/TRBV12-4,TRBJ1-2,CASRQGSGYTF,TGTGCCAGCAGACAGGGGAGTGGCTACACCTTC
-,once,TRBV19,TRBJ1-3,CASEGAVSGNTIYF,TGTGCCAGCGAAGGAGCGGTATCTGGAAACACCATATATTTT
-,-,TRBV28,TRBJ1-2,CASSLGTHGYTF,TGTGCCAGCAGTTTAGGTACACATGGCTACACCTTC
TRBD1,-,TRBV3-1/TRBV3-2,TRBJ1-1,CASSHGQGTEAFF,TGTGCCAGCAGCCACGGACAGGGCACTGAAGCTTTCTTT
TRBD2,-,TRBV5-1,TRBJ2-1,CASSNSGSLRNEQFF,TGCGCCAGCAGCAACAGCGGGAGCTTACGGAATGAGCAGTTCTTC
-,once,TRBV28,TRBJ2-5,CASSNYAHQETQYF,TGTGCCAGCAGCAACTACGCCCACCAAGAGACCCAGTACTTC
-,-,TRBV4-2,TRBJ2-2,CASSQTAEGELFF,TGTGCCAGCAGCCAGACAGCAGAGGGGGAGCTGTTTTTT
-,-,TRBV19,TRBJ2-1,CASSIGREPYNEQFF,TGTGCCAGTAGTATCGGCAGGGAACCCTACAATGAGCAGTTCTTC
-,-,TRBV19,TRBJ2-7,CASSDPGNEQYF,TGTGCCAGTAGTGATCCGGGGAACGAGCAGTACTTC
TRBD1,-,TRBV7-2,TRBJ2-7,CASSSRGLGEQYF,TGTGCCAGCAGCTCCAGGGGGCTAGGCGAGCAGTACTTC
TRBD1,-,TRBV11-2,TRBJ1-6,CASSLVDRGSSPLHF,TGTGCCAGCAGCTTAGTGGACAGGGGAAGCTCACCCCTCCACTTT
TRBD1,once,TRBV19,TRBJ1-1,CASSPTDRVNTEAFF,TGTGCCAGTAGTCCGACCGACAGGGTGAACACTGAAGCTTTCTTT
-,-,TRBV2,TRBJ2-4,CASTRDLRGDIQYF,TGTGCCAGCACGCGGGACTTGCGGGGAGACATTCAGTACTTC
TRBD1,few,TRBV29-1,TRBJ1-2,CSGRDREEGGYTF,TGCAGCGGCCGGGACAGGGAAGAAGGGGGCTACACCTTC
-,-,TRBV19,TRBJ1-2,CASSIQGLYGYTF,TGTGCCAGTAGTATCCAGGGGCTATATGGCTACACCTTC
-,-,TRBV3-1/TRBV3-2,TRBJ1-3,CASSRAPGNTIYF,TGTGCCAGCAGCCGCGCCCCAGGAAACACCATATATTTT
-,-,TRBV19,TRBJ2-7,CASSKLAQKTGSYEQYF,TGTGCCAGTAGTAAACTAGCTCAAAAGACGGGCTCCTACGAGCAGTACTTC
TRBD1,-,TRBV5-1,TRBJ1-4,CASSPGQGEKLFF,TGCGCCAGCAGCCCGGGACAGGGTGAAAAACTGTTTTTT
TRBD1,-,TRBV2,TRBJ2-7,CASSEQQGGEQYF,TGTGCCAGCAGTGAACAACAGGGGGGCGAGCAGTACTTC
TRBD1,-,TRBV18,TRBJ1-3,CASSPLPSRGRGNTIYF,TGTGCCAGCTCACCCCTACCGAGTAGGGGGCGAGGAAACACCATATATTTT
-,-,TRBV12-5,TRBJ2-7,CASGFGQGYEQYF,TGTGCTAGTGGTTTTGGGCAGGGGTACGAGCAGTACTTC
-,-,TRBV12-3/TRBV12-4,TRBJ1-5,CASSFQVRQPQHF,TGTGCCAGCAGTTTCCAGGTCCGGCAGCCCCAGCATTTT
TRBD2,-,TRBV10-2,TRBJ2-1,CASRGLAVYNEQFF,TGCGCCAGCAGGGGACTAGCGGTATACAATGAGCAGTTCTTC
-,-,TRBV18,TRBJ1-4,CASSPYRDEKLFF,TGTGCCAGCTCACCATACAGGGATGAAAAACTGTTTTTT
-,few,TRBV15,TRBJ2-6,CATSRGPTSSGANVLTF,TGTGCCACCAGCAGAGGCCCCACTAGCTCTGGGGCCAACGTCCTGACTTTC
-,-,TRBV28,TRBJ1-1,CASSLGGPTEAFF,TGTGCCAGCAGCCTGGGGGGTCCCACTGAAGCTTTCTTT
TRBD2,-,TRBV5-1,TRBJ2-3,CASNSFSGGAQDTQYF,TGCGCCAGCAATTCTTTTAGCGGGGGGGCCCAAGATACGCAGTATTTT
TRBD1,-,TRBV9,TRBJ1-1,CASSGGTVNTEAFF,TGTGCCAGCAGCGGGGGGACAGTGAACACTGAAGCTTTCTTT
TRBD1,-,TRBV6-5,TRBJ1-6,CASSYSSGTGASPLHF,TGTGCCAGCAGTTATTCTTCCGGGACAGGGGCTTCACCCCTCCACTTT
TRBD1,-,TRBV27,TRBJ1-2,CASSTGTGAAYGYTF,TGTGCCAGCAGCACCGGGACAGGGGCGGCCTATGGCTACACCTTC
-,-,TRBV14,TRBJ1-1,CASSRGPNTEAFF,TGTGCCAGCAGCCGAGGGCCGAACACTGAAGCTTTCTTT
-,-,TRBV5-4,TRBJ2-5,CASSSPGVLYQETQYF,TGTGCCAGCAGCTCGCCGGGGGTCCTGTACCAAGAGACCCAGTACTTC
-,-,TRBV2,TRBJ1-3,CASSDLPGNTIYF,TGTGCCAGCAGTGATCTCCCTGGAAACACCATATATTTT
-,-,TRBV6-5,TRBJ2-2,CASSYSPSEGTGELFF,TGTGCCAGCAGTTACTCGCCTAGCGAGGGAACCGGGGAGCTGTTTTTT
-,once,TRBV19,TRBJ1-2,CASTQRQNYGYTF,TGTGCCAGTACTCAGCGACAGAACTATGGCTACACCTTC
-,-,TRBV7-9,TRBJ1-1,CASSSGEGGEAFF,TGTGCCAGCAGCTCAGGGGAGGGGGGTGAAGCTTTCTTT
-,-,TRBV5-6,TRBJ2-7,CASKPLTRAEQYF,TGTGCCAGCAAGCCTTTGACTAGGGCCGAGCAGTACTTC
-,-,TRBV25-1,TRBJ2-1,CASSEYRFGREQFF,TGTGCCAGCAGTGAATATAGGTTCGGCAGGGAACAGTTCTTC
-,-,TRBV3-1/TRBV3-2,TRBJ2-7,CASSQDTSSNEQYF,TGTGCCAGCAGCCAGGACACCAGCTCTAACGAGCAGTACTTC
-,-,TRBV25-1,TRBJ2-5,CASSESRAGQETQYF,TGTGCCAGCAGTGAATCGAGGGCAGGACAAGAGACCCAGTACTTC